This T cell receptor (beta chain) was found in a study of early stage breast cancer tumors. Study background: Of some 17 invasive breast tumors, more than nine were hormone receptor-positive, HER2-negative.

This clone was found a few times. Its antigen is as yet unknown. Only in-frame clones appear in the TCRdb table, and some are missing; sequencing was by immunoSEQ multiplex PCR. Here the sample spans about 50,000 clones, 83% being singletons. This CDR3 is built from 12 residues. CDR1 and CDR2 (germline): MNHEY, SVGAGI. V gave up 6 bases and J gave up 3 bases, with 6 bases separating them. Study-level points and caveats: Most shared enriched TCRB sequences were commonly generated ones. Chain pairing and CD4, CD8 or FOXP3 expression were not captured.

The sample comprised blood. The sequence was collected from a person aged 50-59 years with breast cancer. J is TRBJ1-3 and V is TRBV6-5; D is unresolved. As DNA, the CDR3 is TGTGCCAGCAGCGACGATGGAAACACCATATATTTT. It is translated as CASSDDGNTIYF.